The clone carrying this T cell receptor (beta chain) was detected once. The antigen remains undetermined. These data are taken from a study of shared clonotypes between healthy human individuals. Whole-study findings and limits: Lower generation probabilities were found for non-shared clonotypes than for those shared by all four donors.

Germline CDR1 ENHRY, CDR2 SYGVKD. This CDR3 region has 15 residues. J gave up 6 bases and V 2 bases, and 6 bases lay outside the gene matches. The repertoire was sequenced with immunoSEQ multiplex PCR; TCRdb's copy has only in-frame clones and lacks some. The repertoire has roughly 1,000,000 clones, about four fifths of them found once; the top ten carry approximately 0.52%. This TCR was sampled from a man between 18 and 29 years old in good health. Some clones in this sample may be carry-over from other donors' samples. The rearrangement links TRBV10-3 to TRBJ2-1; 8 bases agree with TRBD2. Sequenced sample: memory CD4+ T cells from PBMCs. Indicated subset: CD45RA-negative fraction. The CDR3 sequence is CAISEMGLGFNEQFF. The CDR3 region has the DNA TGTGCCATCAGTGAGATGGGACTAGGGTTCAATGAGCAGTTCTTC.